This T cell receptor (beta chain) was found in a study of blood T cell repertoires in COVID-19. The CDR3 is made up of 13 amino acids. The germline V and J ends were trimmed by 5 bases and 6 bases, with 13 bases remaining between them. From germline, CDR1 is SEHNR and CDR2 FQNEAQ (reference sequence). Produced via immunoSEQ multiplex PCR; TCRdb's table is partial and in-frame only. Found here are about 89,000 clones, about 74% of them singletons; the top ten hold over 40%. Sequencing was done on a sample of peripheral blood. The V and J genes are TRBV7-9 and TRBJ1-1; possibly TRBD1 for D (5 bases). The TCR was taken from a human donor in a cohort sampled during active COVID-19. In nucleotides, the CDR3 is TGTGCCAGCAGCCGTAACCCCAGGGCTGAAGCTTTCTTT. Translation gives CASSRNPRAEAFF.